These 2 T cell receptor beta chains came from one sample sequenced in a study of identical twins. TCRdb reprocessed the 5' RACE reads with MiXCR, giving one entry per CDR3 protein. The sample shows roughly 150,000 distinct CDR3 sequences, roughly 3.5% of them seen only once. Sequences were obtained from memory T cells sorted from blood. The receptors stem from a man in his late teens or twenties in good health.

This clonotype has at least ten counts. This chain connects TRBV12-3 or TRBV12-4 to TRBJ1-5, with D tentatively TRBD1 (5 bases). V dropped 5 bases and J dropped 8 bases, with 19 bases sitting between them. The CDR3 is 15 amino acids. This CDR3 reads CASSRPGQLVEPQHF. DNA for the CDR3: TGTGCCAGCAGTCGCCCGGGGCAGCTGGTAGAGCCCCAGCATTTT.

This clonotype appeared a few times. The chain has TRBV5-1 and TRBJ2-3; TRBD2 aligns across 7 bases. V trimming: 4 bases; J trimming: 1 base; junction bases outside the gene matches: 6. The V gene's germline CDR1 is SGHRS and CDR2 YFSETQ. The CDR3 spans 15 residues. CDR3 loop: CASSRGDGRTDTQYF. CDR3 in DNA: TGCGCCAGCAGCCGGGGGGACGGACGCACAGATACGCAGTATTTT.